This T cell receptor (beta chain) is from a study of breast tumors, draining lymph nodes, adjacent tissues. A single record per CDR3 protein comes from TCRdb applying MiXCR to the multiplex PCR reads. In the table there are approximately 60,000 distinct CDR3 sequences, around 60% of which are singletons. This clonotype was counted a few times. Per germline, CDR1 KGHDR and CDR2 SFDVKD. The CDR3 covers 15 residues. Trimming removed 2 bases at V and 6 bases at J, with 13 bases between. This clonotype was obtained from a female donor with breast cancer. Some clones in this sample may be carry-over from other donors' samples. Sequences were obtained from breast tumor tissue. This sequence joins TRBV24-1 and TRBJ2-1; either TRBD1 or TRBD2 may fit D (6 bases each). The CDR3 reads CATSDSRGGTNEQFF. The CDR3, as DNA: TGTGCCACCAGTGATTCCCGAGGGGGGACCAATGAGCAGTTCTTC.